This record covers a single T cell receptor delta chain. The antigen is not known. The data were taken from a study of γδ T cells in repeated Plasmodium falciparum infection. Study-level results: Vgamma9/Vdelta2+ repertoires stayed stably polyclonal over time and infection. Vdelta2-negative gammadelta repertoires appeared less diverse and less shared in Malian than Australian children. Vdelta2-negative gammadelta repertoires, largely Vdelta1+, seemingly showed infection-driven waves of new clonal selection.

Both TRG and TRD chains were sequenced from each sorted sample. TCRdb called clones from the multiplex PCR reads again using CATT. This table has 90,000 or so delta-chain clones, less than 1% appearing once. This CDR3 comprises 25 residues. Losses at the gene ends were 0 bases for V and 0 bases for J; bases not matched to a gene: 31. Germline V lookup: CDR1 GEAIGNYY, CDR2 EKD. Bulk repertoires came from Vgamma9/Vdelta2+ or Vdelta2-negative gammadelta T cells flow-sorted from PBMC. The sequencing sample was made of gamma-delta T cells from blood. V gene TRDV2 combines with J gene TRDJ1, with TRDD3 matching 9 bases. In the absence of a J gene in TCRdb, the DNA was matched to germline to assign it here. The clonotype originates from a pool of human donors (malaria-infected and uninfected, not separated). The CDR3 reads CACDTVRGGGDTHYSTPTYTDKLIF. CDR3 nucleotides: TGTGCCTGTGACACCGTGAGGGGGGGGGGGGATACCCACTACAGTACACCGACGTACACCGATAAACTCATCTTT.